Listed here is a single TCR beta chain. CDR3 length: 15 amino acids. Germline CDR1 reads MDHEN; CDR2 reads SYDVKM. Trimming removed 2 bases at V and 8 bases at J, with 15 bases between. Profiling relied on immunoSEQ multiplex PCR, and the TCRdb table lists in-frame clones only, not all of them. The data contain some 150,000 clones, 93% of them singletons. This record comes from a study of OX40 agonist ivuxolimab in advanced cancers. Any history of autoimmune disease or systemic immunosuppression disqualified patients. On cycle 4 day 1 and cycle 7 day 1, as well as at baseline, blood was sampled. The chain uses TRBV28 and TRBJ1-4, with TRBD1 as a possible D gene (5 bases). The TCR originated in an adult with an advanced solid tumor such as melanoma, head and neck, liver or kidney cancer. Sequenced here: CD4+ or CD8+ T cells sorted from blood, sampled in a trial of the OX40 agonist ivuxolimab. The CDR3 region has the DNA TGTGCCAGCAGTTTACGGGGCAGGAGAGACGAAAAACTGTTTTTT. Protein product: CASSLRGRRDEKLFF.